The 8 T cell receptor beta chains reported below all come from one sample, sequenced in a study of blood T cell repertoires in COVID-19. The assay was immunoSEQ multiplex PCR, and TCRdb's table has in-frame clones only and misses some. The sample contains some 350,000 clones, roughly 84% of which appear only once. The sample comprised PBMCs or T cells enriched from blood (not recorded which). The receptor source for this set is a woman aged 25-40 years who had recovered from COVID-19.

V gene TRBV3-1 (or the pseudogene TRBV3-2) combines with J gene TRBJ1-2, with 7 bases matching TRBD1. The CDR3 runs to 15 residues. Germline V lookup: CDR1 LGHDT, CDR2 YNNKEL (reference sequence). V gave up 4 bases and J gave up 4 bases; unmatched junction bases: 9. CDR3 residues: CASSLDVTGPYGYTF. CDR3 nucleotides: TGTGCCAGCAGCCTTGACGTGACAGGGCCCTATGGCTACACCTTC.

V gene TRBV27 combines with J gene TRBJ2-7; possible D gene TRBD2, 6 bases. Germline V lookup: CDR1 MNHEY, CDR2 SMNVEV (reference sequence). V lost 0 bases to trimming and J lost 0 bases, with 15 bases between them. CDR3 length equals 17 residues. CDR3 residues: CASSLSLPGADSYEQYF. CDR3 nucleotide sequence: TGTGCCAGCAGTTTATCGCTTCCGGGAGCCGACTCCTACGAGCAGTACTTC.

This chain joins TRBV5-4 and TRBJ2-7; 8 bases line up with TRBD2. The CDR3 has 15 residues. Germline CDR1 is SGHNT and CDR2 is YYREEE (reference sequence). The V segment lost 4 bases and the J segment 4 bases; nucleotides outside the gene matches: 10. The CDR3 DNA is TGTGCCAGCAGCGCTTCCGGGACTAGAGTATACGAGCAGTACTTC. This encodes CASSASGTRVYEQYF.

This chain links TRBV5-1 with TRBJ2-2; 9 positions match TRBD2. Germline loops: CDR1 SGHRS, CDR2 YFSETQ. The CDR3 is made up of 17 amino acids. V lost 3 bases, J lost 4 bases, and 10 bases stayed unmatched. CDR3 bases: TGCGCCAGCAGCTCCCGCTCCCGCGGGAGGGGCACCGGGGAGCTGTTTTTT. Its translation: CASSSRSRGRGTGELFF.

This clone came up a few times. The rearrangement joins TRBV6-6 to TRBJ1-4, with D perhaps matching TRBD1 (5 bases). Trimming took 2 bases from V and 7 from J, leaving 14 bases between them. This CDR3 has 15 amino acids. CDR1 is MNHNY, CDR2 SVGAGI, per germline (reference sequence). In nucleotides, the CDR3 is TGTGCCAGCAGTTACGGGTCCGGGGGGGGTGAAAAACTGTTTTTT. The encoded protein is CASSYGSGGGEKLFF.

The chain links TRBV6-6 to TRBJ2-1; 9 nucleotides align to TRBD1. With V trimmed by 3 bases and J by 6 bases, 3 bases remained unmatched. Germline CDR1 and CDR2: MNHNY and SVGAGI (reference sequence). The CDR3 consists of 14 residues. CDR3 DNA: TGTGCCAGCAGTTATCCGGGACAGGGCAATGAGCAGTTCTTC. Translation gives CASSYPGQGNEQFF.

This chain uses TRBV2 with TRBJ2-1; D possibly corresponds to TRBD1 (6 bases). This CDR3 contains 16 residues. Trimming cost V 2 bases and J 6 bases, with 17 bases left between them. CDR1 SNHLY and CDR2 FYNNEI come from the germline V gene. The CDR3 coding sequence is TGTGCCAGCAGTGAACTCGGGGCAGGGGAAGGCAATGAGCAGTTCTTC. It translates to CASSELGAGEGNEQFF.

This chain joins TRBV2 and TRBJ2-3; 8 bases map to TRBD1. The CDR3 contains 15 residues. J lost 4 bases, V lost 3 bases, and 6 bases had no gene match. CDR1 is SNHLY and CDR2 is FYNNEI in the germline V gene. The CDR3 loop is CASSDDRGVPDTQYF. CDR3 coding DNA: TGTGCCAGCAGTGATGACAGGGGTGTGCCAGATACGCAGTATTTT. The variable domain in full, completed from reference TRBV2 and TRBJ2-3, reads EPEVTQTPSHQVTQMGQEVILRCVPISNHLYFYWYRQILGQKVEFLVSFYNNEISEKSEIFDDQFSVERPDGSNFTLKIRSTKLEDSAMYFCASSDDRGVPDTQYFGPGTRLTVL.